Detailed here is one T cell receptor beta chain. The data were obtained in a study of blood T cell repertoires in COVID-19. Whole-study context: The United States, Italy and Spain provided the acute and convalescent COVID-19 samples.

Trimming removed 2 bases from V and 2 bases from J, with 14 bases in between. This CDR3 contains 15 residues. Germline V gives CDR1 SGHRS, CDR2 YFSETQ. TCRdb keeps only in-frame clones here, not all; method: immunoSEQ multiplex PCR. This sample has around 61,000 clones, with over 75% found just once. The sequenced sample consisted of peripheral blood. This sequence was found in a man between 50 and 59 years old with active COVID-19. This rearrangement joins TRBV5-1 to TRBJ2-7, with D perhaps matching TRBD2 (6 bases). CDR3 amino acids: CASSFWASATYEQYF. In nucleotides, the CDR3 is TGCGCCAGCAGCTTCTGGGCTAGCGCAACCTACGAGCAGTACTTC. Supplemented by reference TRBV5-1 and TRBJ2-7, the full variable domain reads KAGVTQTPRYLIKTRGQQVTLSCSPISGHRSVSWYQQTPGQGLQFLFEYFSETQRNKGNFPGRFSGRQFSNSRSEMNVSTLELGDSALYLCASSFWASATYEQYFGPGTRLTVT.